One and the same sample provided the 23 T cell receptor beta chains below, sequenced in a study of T cells in Graves' hyperthyroidism and ophthalmopathy. Researchers amplified the TCR beta CDR3 regions from RNA transcripts. An initial round of RT-PCR targeting the TCR CDR3 relied on the HTBI primer set. In TCRdb, the multiplex PCR reads were re-called with MiXCR into one record per CDR3 protein. The top ten hold roughly 17% of the sample, which has 480,000 or so distinct CDR3 sequences, approximately 14% seen once. The sample consisted of blood. These receptors all stem from a young woman with Graves' hyperthyroidism.

The CDR3 nucleotides are TGCGCCAGCAGCCGCACCCCGGACAGGGCTCCCTACGAGCAGTACGTC. Translation: CASSRTPDRAPYEQYV. The chain joins TRBV5-1 to TRBJ2-7; TRBD1 agrees at 8 bases. The germline gives CDR1 SGHRS, CDR2 YFSETQ. This CDR3 has 16 amino acids. Trimming removed 4 bases from V and 2 bases from J; junction bases left unmatched: 11.

The chain recombines TRBV7-2 with TRBJ2-1; a possible D gene is TRBD1 (6 bases). Per the germline V gene, CDR1 is SGHTA and CDR2 is FQGNSA. V was trimmed by 6 bases and J by 6 bases, leaving 21 bases between them. CDR3 size: 16 residues. CDR3 sequence (DNA): TGTGCCAGCAGTTCCACTGGGGGCTTCAGCCTCAATGAGCAGTTCTTC. Translating gives CASSSTGGFSLNEQFF.

This clonotype was observed at least ten times. This sequence joins TRBV29-1 and TRBJ1-1; TRBD1 matches at 8 bases. J lost 5 bases, V lost 7 bases, and 9 bases had no gene match. The V gene's germline CDR1 is SQVTM and CDR2 ANQGSEA. The CDR3 covers 13 residues. The CDR3 here is CSGGTGGNTEAFF. CDR3 sequence (DNA): TGCAGCGGGGGGACAGGAGGGAATACTGAAGCTTTCTTT. Complete variable domain (other parts from reference TRBV29-1 and TRBJ1-1): SAVISQKPSRDICQRGTSLTIQCQVDSQVTMMFWYRQQPGQSLTLIATANQGSEATYESGFVIDKFPISRPNLTFSTLTVSNMSPEDSSIYLCSGGTGGNTEAFFGQGTRLTVV.

The chain has TRBV11-2 and TRBJ2-3, with TRBD2 identical over 12 bases. V shed 3 bases and J 5 bases; nucleotides not matched to a gene: 15. Germline assignment: CDR1 SGHAT and CDR2 FQNNGV. CDR3 size: 19 residues. The CDR3 region has the DNA TGTGCCAGCAGCTTTGCCGGAGGGCTAGCGGGGGGGCGGCTAGATACGCAGTATTTT. It is translated as CASSFAGGLAGGRLDTQYF.

The chain couples TRBV11-3 to TRBJ1-1; TRBD1 aligns across 8 bases. The J segment lost 0 bases and the V segment lost 6 bases, leaving 18 bases of the junction unmatched. The CDR3 length is 19 residues. Looked up from germline, CDR1 is SGHNT and CDR2 is YENEEA. As DNA, the CDR3 is TGTGCCAGCAGTCCCTCCGACAGGGGCGTATGGGAAATGAACACTGAAGCTTTCTTT. Its translation: CASSPSDRGVWEMNTEAFF.

This clonotype appeared many times. The V call is TRBV7-2, the J call TRBJ1-2; TRBD1 is a possible D gene (5 bases). The CDR3 length is 14 residues. Germline V gene data show CDR1 as SGHTA and CDR2 as FQGNSA. V was cut by 5 bases and J by 4 bases, with 14 bases left in between. The CDR3 sequence is CASSPRQFVYGYTF. CDR3 bases: TGTGCCAGCAGCCCGCGACAGTTCGTCTATGGCTACACCTTC.

There are many counts of this clonotype. The V and J genes are TRBV5-1 and TRBJ1-1; no clear D gene. This CDR3 has 15 residues. The ends were cut back, 4 bases at V and 5 bases at J, with 18 bases in the middle. Germline assignment: CDR1 SGHRS and CDR2 YFSETQ. CDR3 protein: CASSLLKRAWTEAFF. In DNA form, the CDR3 reads TGCGCCAGCAGCCTCCTGAAGAGGGCATGGACTGAAGCTTTCTTT.

J is TRBJ2-5 and V is TRBV19; a weak D match, TRBD2 (5 bases). Trimming pared 1 base from V and 1 base from J, leaving 7 bases between. Germline V gives CDR1 LNHDA, CDR2 SQIVND (reference sequence). This CDR3 is 14 amino acids long. CDR3 region: CASSIGGAQETQYF. CDR3 DNA: TGTGCCAGTAGTATAGGGGGAGCCCAAGAGACCCAGTACTTC.

This clonotype was seen at least ten times. J is TRBJ2-3 and V is TRBV11-3; no firm D call. V lost 1 base, J lost 4 bases, and 12 bases lay in between. The germline V gene encodes CDR1 SGHNT and CDR2 YENEEA. The CDR3 loop spans 15 amino acids. CDR3 sequence (DNA): TGTGCCAGCAGCTTAGCTCAACGAACTGCAGATACGCAGTATTTT. This encodes CASSLAQRTADTQYF.

The chain couples TRBV25-1 to TRBJ2-7, with D hard to call. The length of the CDR3 is 14 residues. V lost 4 bases and J 2 bases, leaving 12 bases between the germline ends. CDR1 is MGHDK, CDR2 SYGVNS, per germline. This CDR3 is CASSAPRIPYEQYF. For the CDR3, the DNA is TGTGCCAGCAGTGCACCCAGAATACCCTACGAGCAGTACTTC.

This clonotype was seen only a few times. This chain joins TRBV30 and TRBJ2-1; 7 bases fit TRBD2. This CDR3 has 15 amino acids. V was clipped by 5 bases and J by 2 bases; unmatched bases: 9. Germline loops: CDR1 GTSNPN, CDR2 SVGIG (reference sequence). The CDR3 coding sequence is TGTGCCTGGCTACCGAGGGGAGGGGCCTACAATGAGCAGTTCTTC. Its translation is CAWLPRGGAYNEQFF. Combining the CDR3 with reference TRBV30 and TRBJ2-1 gives the whole variable domain SQTIHQWPATLVQPVGSPLSLECTVEGTSNPNLYWYRQAAGRGLQLLFYSVGIGQISSEVPQNLSASRPQDRQFILSSKKLLLSDSGFYLCAWLPRGGAYNEQFFGPGTRLTVL.

This clonotype was picked up a small number of times. The chain couples TRBV6-1 to TRBJ2-1; 10 nucleotides line up with TRBD2. CDR3 length: 16 amino acids. V shed 4 bases and J 6 bases; nucleotides not matched to a gene: 9. CDR1 and CDR2 from the germline V gene are MNHNS and SASEGT. This CDR3 reads CASSVFASGSGNEQFF. In nucleotides, the CDR3 is TGTGCCAGCAGTGTTTTCGCTAGCGGGAGTGGCAATGAGCAGTTCTTC.

This rearrangement joins TRBV11-2 to TRBJ1-2, with 7 bases aligning to TRBD1. Germline CDR1 and CDR2: SGHAT and FQNNGV. V lost 7 bases and J lost 5; bases outside the gene matches: 4. This CDR3 region has 12 residues. CDR3 loop: CASTHRGYGYTF. In nucleotides, the CDR3 is TGTGCCAGCACCCACAGGGGTTATGGCTACACCTTC.

This chain uses TRBV12-3 or TRBV12-4 with TRBJ2-5, with 11 bases identical to TRBD1. The V and J ends lost 9 bases and 5 bases, in that order; junction bases with no gene match: 17. The CDR3 is made up of 17 amino acids. As DNA, the CDR3 is TGTGCCAGTAGGCCCGGCGGCCGGGACAGGGGGTGGGAGACCCAGTACTTC. This translates into CASRPGGRDRGWETQYF.

There are many counts of this clonotype. The rearrangement joins TRBV12-3 or TRBV12-4 to TRBJ1-2; D may be TRBD1 (5 bases). The CDR3 covers 13 residues. Trimming removed 3 bases at V and 3 bases at J, with 8 bases between. CDR3 loop: CASSFGGDYGYTF. The CDR3 region has the DNA TGTGCCAGCAGTTTCGGGGGAGACTATGGCTACACCTTC.

This clonotype was detected ten times or more. The CDR3 here is CASDKVQETQYF. Written as DNA, the CDR3 is TGTGCCAGCGATAAGGTCCAAGAGACCCAGTACTTC. The chain links TRBV2 to TRBJ2-5; D is uncertain. Germline V gene lookup returns CDR1 SNHLY and CDR2 FYNNEI. This CDR3 spans 12 amino acids. V lost 8 bases to trimming and J lost 1 base, with 8 bases between them. The whole variable domain, remainder taken from reference TRBV2 and TRBJ2-5, is EPEVTQTPSHQVTQMGQEVILRCVPISNHLYFYWYRQILGQKVEFLVSFYNNEISEKSEIFDDQFSVERPDGSNFTLKIRSTKLEDSAMYFCASDKVQETQYFGPGTRLLVL.

In this sample, this clonotype turned up many times. V and J are TRBV3-1 and TRBJ2-7, with D maybe TRBD2 (5 bases). The CDR3 has 12 amino acids. Trimming cost V 2 bases and J 3 bases, with 5 bases left between them. Germline loops: CDR1 LGHDT, CDR2 YNNKEL (reference sequence). The CDR3 region has the DNA TGTGCCAGCAGCCAACGGGACTACGAGCAGTACTTC. Amino acid sequence: CASSQRDYEQYF.

This clonotype was counted a few times. The chain combines TRBV27 with TRBJ2-1; TRBD1 matches at 9 bases. V gave up 6 bases and J gave up 8 bases; unmatched junction bases: 11. Germline V CDR1 and CDR2: MNHEY, SMNVEV (reference sequence). The CDR3 spans 15 residues. Written as DNA, the CDR3 is TGTGCCAGCAGAACCTTAGGACAGGGGATTGATGAGCAGTTCTTC. It specifies CASRTLGQGIDEQFF.

This chain links TRBV5-1 with TRBJ1-3; D perhaps matches TRBD1 (5 bases). The CDR3 is 13 amino acids. The V end lost 7 bases, the J end lost 2 bases, and 10 bases lay between the germline ends. The germline V gene encodes CDR1 SGHRS and CDR2 YFSETQ. The CDR3: CASQPDTGNTIYF. CDR3 coding DNA: TGCGCCAGCCAACCGGACACTGGAAACACCATATATTTT.

V is TRBV12-5 and J is TRBJ1-5; TRBD1 aligns across 8 bases. The J segment lost 1 base and the V segment lost 0 bases, leaving 14 bases of the junction unmatched. CDR1 LGHNT and CDR2 FRNRAP come from the germline V gene. CDR3 length equals 20 residues. The CDR3, as DNA: TGTGCTAGTGGTTTGGTACATTTTCGGACAGGGAAATTAAGCAATCAGCCCCAGCATTTT. This sequence encodes CASGLVHFRTGKLSNQPQHF.

Only a few counts were recorded for this clonotype. J is TRBJ2-2 and V is TRBV4-1, with D possibly TRBD2 on 6 matching bases. There are 15 residues in the CDR3. The V gene lost 0 bases and the J gene lost 5 bases, with 10 bases spanning the gap. The V gene's germline CDR1 is MGHRA and CDR2 YSYEKL. CDR3 nucleotide sequence: TGCGCCAGCAGCCAAGAGAACGGGAGAACCGGGGAGCTGTTTTTT. Protein: CASSQENGRTGELFF.

There are many counts of this clonotype. The chain has TRBV19 and TRBJ2-5; 7 nucleotides line up with TRBD1. V trimming: 5 bases; J trimming: 4 bases; junction bases outside the gene matches: 10. CDR3 length: 15 amino acids. The V gene's germline CDR1 is LNHDA and CDR2 SQIVND (reference sequence). The CDR3 reads CASSLVTGTAETQYF. CDR3 DNA sequence: TGTGCCAGTAGTTTGGTTACCGGGACAGCAGAGACCCAGTACTTC.

The sample holds a few counts of this clonotype. The V call is TRBV14, the J call TRBJ2-2; D not resolved. Trimming removed 1 base from V and 4 bases from J, with 10 bases in between. There are 15 residues in the CDR3. Germline assignment: CDR1 SGHDN and CDR2 FVKESK. CDR3 in DNA: TGTGCCAGCAGCCAAGTAAACAGCGTCACCGGGGAGCTGTTTTTT. As protein: CASSQVNSVTGELFF.